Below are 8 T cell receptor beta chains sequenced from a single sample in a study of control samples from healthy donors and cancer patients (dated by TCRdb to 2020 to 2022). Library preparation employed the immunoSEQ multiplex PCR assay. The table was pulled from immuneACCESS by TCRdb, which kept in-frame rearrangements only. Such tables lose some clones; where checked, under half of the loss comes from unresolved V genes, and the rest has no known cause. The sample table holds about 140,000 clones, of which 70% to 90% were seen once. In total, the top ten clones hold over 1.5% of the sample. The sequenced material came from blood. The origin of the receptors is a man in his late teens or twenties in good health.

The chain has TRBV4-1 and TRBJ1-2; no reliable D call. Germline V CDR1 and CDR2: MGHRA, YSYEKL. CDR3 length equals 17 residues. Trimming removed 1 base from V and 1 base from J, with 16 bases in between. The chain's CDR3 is CASSQGLVGRLNYGYTF. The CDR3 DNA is TGCGCCAGCAGCCAAGGATTGGTGGGGAGGCTTAACTATGGCTACACCTTC.

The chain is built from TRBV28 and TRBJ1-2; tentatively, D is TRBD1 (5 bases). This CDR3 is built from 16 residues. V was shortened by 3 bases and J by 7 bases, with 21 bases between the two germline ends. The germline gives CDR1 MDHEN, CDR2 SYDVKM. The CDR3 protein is CASSLGSVQGLSGYTF. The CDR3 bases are TGTGCCAGCAGTTTGGGGTCGGTTCAGGGATTGTCTGGCTACACCTTC.

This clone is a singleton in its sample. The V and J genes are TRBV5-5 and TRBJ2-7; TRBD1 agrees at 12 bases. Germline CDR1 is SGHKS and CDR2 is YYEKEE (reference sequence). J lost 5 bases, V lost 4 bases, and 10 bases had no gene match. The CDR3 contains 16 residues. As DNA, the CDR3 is TGTGCCAGCAGCGGCCCCCGGGACAGGGGGCTGAACGAGCAGTACTTC. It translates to CASSGPRDRGLNEQYF.

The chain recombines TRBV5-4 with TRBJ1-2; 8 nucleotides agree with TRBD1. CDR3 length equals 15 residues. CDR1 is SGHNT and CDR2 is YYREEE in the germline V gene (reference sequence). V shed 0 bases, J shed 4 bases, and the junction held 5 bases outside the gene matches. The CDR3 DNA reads TGTGCCAGCAGCTTGGGACAGGGGAAGATCTATGGCTACACCTTC. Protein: CASSLGQGKIYGYTF.

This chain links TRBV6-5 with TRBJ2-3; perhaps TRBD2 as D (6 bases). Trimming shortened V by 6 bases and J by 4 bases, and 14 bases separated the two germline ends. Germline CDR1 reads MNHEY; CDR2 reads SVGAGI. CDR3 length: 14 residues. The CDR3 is CASRRGSTADTQYF. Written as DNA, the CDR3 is TGTGCCAGCAGGCGGGGCAGTACTGCAGATACGCAGTATTTT.

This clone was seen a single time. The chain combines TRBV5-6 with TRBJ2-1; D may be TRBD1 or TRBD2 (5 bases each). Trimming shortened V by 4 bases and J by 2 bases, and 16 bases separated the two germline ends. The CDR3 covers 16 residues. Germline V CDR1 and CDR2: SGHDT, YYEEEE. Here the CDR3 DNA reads TGTGCCAGCAGCCGGGCGGGCAGGGTCACCTACAATGAGCAGTTCTTC. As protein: CASSRAGRVTYNEQFF.

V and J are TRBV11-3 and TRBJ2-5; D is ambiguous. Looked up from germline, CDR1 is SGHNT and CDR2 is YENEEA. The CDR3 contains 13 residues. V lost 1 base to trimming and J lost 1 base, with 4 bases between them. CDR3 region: CASSLGAQETQYF. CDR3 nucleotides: TGTGCCAGCAGCTTAGGCGCCCAAGAGACCCAGTACTTC.

CDR3 in DNA: TGTGCCAGTAGTTCCTTGCGGGGGGCGAACAATGAGCAGTTCTTC. It encodes CASSSLRGANNEQFF. This sequence joins TRBV19 and TRBJ2-1, with 8 positions matching TRBD2. Trimming at V came to 5 bases and at J to 5 bases, leaving 8 bases not matched to a gene. CDR1 and CDR2 from the germline V gene are LNHDA and SQIVND (reference sequence). The CDR3 is 15 residues long.